This T cell receptor beta chain stems from a study of response to subunit inactivated influenza vaccine. Whole-study results and caveats: Only a handful of new T cells, the authors suggested, are recruited with each seasonal influenza vaccination.

TCRdb passed the RT-PCR reads through MiXCR, listing each CDR3 protein once. The sample yields fewer than 550,000 distinct CDR3 sequences, 25% seen once. Points on this clonotype: The antigen remains unidentified.

Trimming took 3 bases from V and 6 from J, leaving 15 bases between them. Germline CDR1 reads SNHLY; CDR2 reads FYNNEI. The CDR3 runs to 15 residues. This clonotype originated in a man aged 50 to 59 who received an inactivated influenza vaccine. This specimen consisted of CD4+ T cells sorted from PBMCs, obtained 4 to 6 days after vaccination. The chain uses TRBV2 and TRBJ2-1; the D call may be TRBD1 or TRBD2 (6 bases each). In DNA, the CDR3 is TGTGCCAGCAGTGATGGCGGGACACCCTCCAATGAGCAGTTCTTC. This translates into CASSDGGTPSNEQFF.